What follows are 17 T cell receptor beta chains derived from one specimen sequenced in a study of cytomegalovirus exposure and HLA in healthy donors. Both 60 Vbeta primers and 13 Jbeta primers went into the PCR. Libraries were prepared by immunoSEQ multiplex PCR; TCRdb keeps only in-frame clonotypes and omits some of them. The sample holds roughly 140,000 clones, around 84% seen once. The sequenced material came from PBMCs. The origin of the receptors is a man aged 40-55 years in good health and CMV-seropositive.

This clone has only a few counts. The chain links TRBV6-4 to TRBJ2-2, with TRBD2 matching 7 bases. The CDR3 contains 15 residues. Germline loops: CDR1 MRHNA, CDR2 SNTAGT. V lost 6 bases to trimming and J lost 3 bases; unmatched junction nucleotides: 7. CDR3 protein: CASSASGGDTGELFF. Here the CDR3 DNA reads TGTGCCAGCAGCGCTAGCGGAGGGGACACCGGGGAGCTGTTTTTT.

This clone was detected a few times. The chain has TRBV28 and TRBJ2-7; maybe TRBD2 (5 bases). The V and J ends lost 2 bases and 5 bases respectively, with 13 bases between them. Germline CDR1 reads MDHEN; CDR2 reads SYDVKM. CDR3 size: 14 residues. This CDR3 is CASSLPHLRDEQYF. CDR3 nucleotides: TGTGCCAGCAGTTTACCTCACTTGAGGGACGAGCAGTACTTC. The full variable domain, its missing parts supplied by reference TRBV28 and TRBJ2-7, is DVKVTQSSRYLVKRTGEKVFLECVQDMDHENMFWYRQDPGLGLRLIYFSYDVKMKEKGDIPEGYSVSREKKERFSLILESASTNQTSMYLCASSLPHLRDEQYFGPGTRLTVT.

The J gene is TRBJ1-1, the V gene TRBV14; TRBD1 aligns across 9 bases. V gave up 5 bases and J gave up 0 bases; unmatched junction bases: 7. This CDR3 has 16 residues. Germline V CDR1 and CDR2: SGHDN, FVKESK. The CDR3 spells CASSNYRGLVNTEAFF. CDR3 in DNA: TGTGCCAGCAGCAATTACAGGGGGCTGGTGAACACTGAAGCTTTCTTT.

The chain joins TRBV27 to TRBJ1-1; perhaps TRBD1 as D (6 bases). Trimming left V 1 base short and J 0 bases short, with 9 bases between. Germline V gene lookup returns CDR1 MNHEY and CDR2 SMNVEV (reference sequence). The CDR3 covers 15 residues. The CDR3 nucleotides read TGTGCCAGCAGTTTATGGTCAGGGGTGAACACTGAAGCTTTCTTT. Residues: CASSLWSGVNTEAFF.

The chain recombines TRBV11-2 with TRBJ2-3, with TRBD2 identical over 16 bases. The V gene end was trimmed by 4 bases and the J gene end by 4 bases; junction bases not matched to a gene: 2. Germline assignment: CDR1 SGHAT and CDR2 FQNNGV. The CDR3 contains 16 residues. CDR3 protein: CASSSGLAGGADTQYF. For the CDR3, the DNA is TGTGCCAGCAGCTCGGGACTAGCGGGAGGGGCAGATACGCAGTATTTT.

The chain employs TRBV5-5 and TRBJ1-3; TRBD1 is a possible D gene (5 bases). V lost 0 bases and J 2 bases, leaving 9 bases between the germline ends. Germline loops: CDR1 SGHKS, CDR2 YYEKEE (reference sequence). The CDR3 has 15 amino acids. In DNA form, the CDR3 reads TGTGCCAGCAGCTTGGCCGCAGGGCCTGGAAACACCATATATTTT. Protein: CASSLAAGPGNTIYF.

The V gene is TRBV7-2, the J gene TRBJ2-1; 7 nucleotides align to TRBD2. Germline V gene lookup returns CDR1 SGHTA and CDR2 FQGNSA. Trimming took 5 bases from V and 0 from J; bases not matched to a gene: 7. The CDR3 totals 16 residues. CDR3 sequence (DNA): TGTGCCAGCAGCACTTTAGCGGGCAGCTCCTACAATGAGCAGTTCTTC. Translated, it gives CASSTLAGSSYNEQFF.

The chain recombines TRBV5-1 with TRBJ2-1; D may be TRBD1 (6 bases). The CDR3 is 15 residues long. V was pared by 4 bases and J by 8 bases, with 19 bases between. The germline V gene encodes CDR1 SGHRS and CDR2 YFSETQ. The chain's CDR3 is CASSLRTASVHEQFF. The CDR3 coding sequence is TGCGCCAGCAGCCTTCGGACAGCCTCCGTTCATGAGCAGTTCTTC.

The chain recombines TRBV9 with TRBJ2-5; the D is unclear. V was cut by 7 bases and J by 5 bases, with 12 bases left in between. CDR3 length equals 12 residues. Germline CDR1 is SGDLS and CDR2 is YYNGEE. For the CDR3, the DNA is TGTGCCAGCTCCACATCATCGGAGACCCAGTACTTC. It yields the protein CASSTSSETQYF.

The chain joins TRBV11-1 to TRBJ1-4, with 9 bases lining up with TRBD1. Trimming cost V 5 bases and J 14 bases; bases outside gene matches: 6. The CDR3 has 12 amino acids. From germline, CDR1 is SGHAT and CDR2 FQDESV (reference sequence). In DNA, the CDR3 is TGTGCCAGCAGCAACCGGGACAGGGACCTGTTTTTT. Amino acid sequence: CASSNRDRDLFF.

The sample holds a few counts of this clone. The junction shows a germline mismatch at one end, possibly a read error. The gene calls are TRBV7-9 and TRBJ1-1; D is unresolved. The CDR3 extends over 16 amino acids. Germline values: CDR1 SEHNR, CDR2 FQNEAQ (reference sequence). The CDR3 here is CSSSSITGTGSLEAFF. CDR3 DNA: TGTTCCAGCAGCTCCATAACCGGTACCGGGAGCCTAGAAGCTTTCTTT.

This clone was seen a handful of times. This chain links TRBV30 with TRBJ1-5; TRBD1 is a possible D gene (5 bases). Germline CDR1 reads GTSNPN; CDR2 reads SVGIG (reference sequence). V shed 2 bases and J shed 3 bases, with 8 bases lying between them. This CDR3 has 13 amino acids. The CDR3 loop reads CAWSQGNNQPQHF. CDR3 coding DNA: TGTGCCTGGAGTCAGGGTAACAATCAGCCCCAGCATTTT.

This clone has a handful of counts. The gene calls are TRBV19 and TRBJ1-2, with 7 bases lining up with TRBD1. Germline V gene data show CDR1 as LNHDA and CDR2 as SQIVND (reference sequence). The CDR3 consists of 14 residues. The J segment lost 5 bases and the V segment lost 7 bases, leaving 10 bases of the junction unmatched. CDR3 nucleotides: TGTGCCAGTATTACCACCGGGACAGAATATGGCTACACCTTC. It codes for CASITTGTEYGYTF.

This clone was seen more than once but under ten times. The V call is TRBV28, the J call TRBJ1-2, with a weak D call TRBD1 (6 bases). The CDR3 contains 17 residues. Germline values: CDR1 MDHEN, CDR2 SYDVKM. Deletions cut 5 bases from V and 0 bases from J, with 19 bases between. The CDR3 bases are TGTGCCAGCAGTGGGCAAGGGGGGGGAGGGGCTAACTATGGCTACACCTTC. Translated, it gives CASSGQGGGGANYGYTF.

The chain combines TRBV18 with TRBJ2-3; 7 bases match TRBD2. The CDR3 sequence is 16 residues long. J was trimmed by 3 bases and V by 0 bases; bases with no gene match: 6. Germline V lookup: CDR1 KGHSH, CDR2 LQKENI. The CDR3 here is CASSPPSLGRTDTQYF. CDR3 sequence (DNA): TGTGCCAGCTCACCACCTTCCCTCGGGAGGACAGATACGCAGTATTTT.

The chain couples TRBV5-1 to TRBJ2-7; 8 bases fit TRBD1. The J segment lost 4 bases and the V segment lost 0 bases, leaving 3 bases of the junction unmatched. The CDR3 length is 14 residues. Germline values: CDR1 SGHRS, CDR2 YFSETQ. This CDR3 reads CASSLGRGQYEQYF. The CDR3 nucleotides read TGCGCCAGCAGCTTGGGCAGGGGGCAGTACGAGCAGTACTTC.

The chain employs TRBV29-1 and TRBJ1-4; D possibly corresponds to TRBD1 (6 bases). The CDR3 contains 12 residues. Trimming removed 7 bases at V and 8 bases at J, with 14 bases between. Germline assignment: CDR1 SQVTM and CDR2 ANQGSEA. CDR3 DNA: TGCAGCGCCACGGACAGCTCCGAAAAACTGTTTTTT. This codes for CSATDSSEKLFF. Complete variable domain (other parts from reference TRBV29-1 and TRBJ1-4): SAVISQKPSRDICQRGTSLTIQCQVDSQVTMMFWYRQQPGQSLTLIATANQGSEATYESGFVIDKFPISRPNLTFSTLTVSNMSPEDSSIYLCSATDSSEKLFFGSGTQLSVL.